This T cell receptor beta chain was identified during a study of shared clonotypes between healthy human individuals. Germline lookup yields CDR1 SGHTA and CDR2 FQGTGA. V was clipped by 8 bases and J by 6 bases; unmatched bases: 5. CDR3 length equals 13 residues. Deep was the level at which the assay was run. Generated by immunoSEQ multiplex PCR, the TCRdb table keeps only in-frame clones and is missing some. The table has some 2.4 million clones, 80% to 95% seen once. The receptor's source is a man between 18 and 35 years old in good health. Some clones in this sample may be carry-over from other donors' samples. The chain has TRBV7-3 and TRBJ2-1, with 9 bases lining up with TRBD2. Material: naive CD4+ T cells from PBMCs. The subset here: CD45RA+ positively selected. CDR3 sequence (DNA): TGTGCCAGCGGGAGCGGGAGGAGCAATGAGCAGTTCTTC. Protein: CASGSGRSNEQFF. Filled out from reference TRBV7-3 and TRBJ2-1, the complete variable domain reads GAGVSQTPSNKVTEKGKYVELRCDPISGHTALYWYRQSLGQGPEFLIYFQGTGAADDSGLPNDRFFAVRPEGSVSTLKIQRTERGDSAVYLCASGSGRSNEQFFGPGTRLTVL.